Shown below are 31 T cell receptor beta chains from a single sample sequenced in a study of T cell repertoires in cytomegalovirus infection. Their antigens remain unidentified. TCRdb independently ran MiXCR on the reads; one entry per CDR3 protein. The sample includes around 360,000 distinct CDR3 sequences, nearly 35% of them seen just once. Sequencing was performed on cultured PBMCs, taken from culture after CMV antigen stimulation. The receptors were sampled from a human donor in good health (CMV status not recorded). Some clones in this sample may be carry-over from other donors' samples.

The rearrangement links TRBV29-1 to TRBJ2-7; D assignment may be TRBD1 or TRBD2 (6 bases each). Germline V gene lookup returns CDR1 SQVTM and CDR2 ANQGSEA. The CDR3 extends over 13 amino acids. The CDR3 spells CSSGGPFSYEQYV. In DNA form, the CDR3 reads TGCAGTTCCGGGGGCCCATTCTCCTACGAGCAGTACGTC.

This sequence joins TRBV7-2 and TRBJ2-1; 12 positions agree with TRBD2. After removal of 4 bases from V and 1 base from J, the junction contained 20 bases not matched to a gene. This CDR3 has 22 amino acids. Germline CDR1 SGHTA, CDR2 FQGNSA. As DNA, the CDR3 is TGTGCCAGCAGCTCAGGGGGGTGGCTAGCGGGAGGGGCGGGGAGTTCCTACAATGAGCAGTTCTTC. Protein sequence: CASSSGGWLAGGAGSSYNEQFF.

J is TRBJ2-3 and V is TRBV5-1, with 9 bases matching TRBD2. Per germline, CDR1 SGHRS and CDR2 YFSETQ. The CDR3 is made up of 15 amino acids. V dropped 0 bases and J dropped 6; count of bases not matched to a gene: 5. This chain's CDR3 is CASSLGGTSLDTQYF. As DNA, the CDR3 is TGCGCCAGCAGCTTGGGGGGGACTAGCTTGGATACGCAGTATTTT.

J is TRBJ2-1 and V is TRBV4-1; 14 bases line up with TRBD2. There are 17 residues in the CDR3. Per germline, CDR1 MGHRA and CDR2 YSYEKL. J lost 7 bases, V lost 2 bases, and 7 bases had no gene match. The CDR3 DNA is TGCGCCAGCAGCCAACTTGGACTAGCGGGAGGTAATAATGAGCAGTTCTTC. Translating it yields CASSQLGLAGGNNEQFF.

CDR3 nucleotide sequence: TGCGCCAGCAGCCTGGGACAGGGACCCGCGGAGCCCCAGCATTTT. Protein product: CASSLGQGPAEPQHF. The chain recombines TRBV4-1 with TRBJ1-5, with TRBD1 matching over 9 bases. The length of the CDR3 is 15 residues. V lost 4 bases, J lost 8 bases, and 9 bases stayed unmatched. Germline V gives CDR1 MGHRA, CDR2 YSYEKL.

V usage is TRBV6-6 and J usage is TRBJ2-1, with no clear D. This CDR3 comprises 14 residues. CDR1 and CDR2 from the germline V gene are MNHNY and SVGAGI (reference sequence). Trimming stripped 6 bases from V and 6 bases from J, with 15 bases between. CDR3 region: CASSQSEPVNEQFF. The CDR3 region has the DNA TGTGCCAGCAGCCAGAGTGAACCCGTCAATGAGCAGTTCTTC.

This clonotype was detected a few times. This rearrangement joins TRBV7-3 to TRBJ2-1; D is perhaps TRBD1 (6 bases). V gave up 5 bases and J gave up 15 bases, with 26 bases separating them. Germline V CDR1 and CDR2: SGHTA, FQGTGA. The length of the CDR3 is 15 residues. CDR3 loop: CASSTPQGKEFRLFF. For the CDR3, the DNA is TGTGCCAGCAGCACCCCACAGGGAAAGGAATTTCGGTTGTTCTTC. Using reference TRBV7-3 and TRBJ2-1 for the parts outside the CDR3, the full variable domain is GAGVSQTPSNKVTEKGKYVELRCDPISGHTALYWYRQSLGQGPEFLIYFQGTGAADDSGLPNDRFFAVRPEGSVSTLKIQRTERGDSAVYLCASSTPQGKEFRLFFGPGTRLTVL.

The chain is built from TRBV19 and TRBJ1-2; D remains ambiguous. The CDR3 has 15 amino acids. Germline CDR1 LNHDA, CDR2 SQIVND (reference sequence). The ends were cut back, 6 bases at V and 2 bases at J, with 16 bases in the middle. The CDR3 nucleotides read TGTGCCAGTAGACCCACCCAACAGATAAACTATGGCTACACCTTC. Protein: CASRPTQQINYGYTF.

J is TRBJ1-6 and V is TRBV4-1; D is ambiguous. This CDR3 region has 15 residues. Germline values: CDR1 MGHRA, CDR2 YSYEKL. Trimming took 1 base from V and 10 from J, leaving 14 bases between them. Here the CDR3 reads CASSQAQEIESPLHF. The CDR3 DNA is TGCGCCAGCAGCCAAGCCCAGGAGATAGAATCACCCCTCCACTTT.

This clonotype has more than one count but fewer than ten. V gene TRBV20-1 combines with J gene TRBJ2-5; 7 bases line up with TRBD2. CDR3 size: 14 residues. With 3 bases clipped from V and 2 bases from J, the junction kept 6 bases outside the gene matches. CDR1 is DFQATT and CDR2 is SNEGSKA in the germline V gene (reference sequence). The CDR3 region is CSASLAGVQETQYF. In DNA form, the CDR3 reads TGCAGTGCTAGCTTGGCGGGAGTACAAGAGACCCAGTACTTC.

The DNA of the CDR3 is TGCAGTGCTAGGGGACTAGCGGGAGCGGAGGAGCAGTACTTC. It codes for CSARGLAGAEEQYF. V usage is TRBV20-1 and J usage is TRBJ2-7; 14 nucleotides align to TRBD2. The junction had 5 bases not matched to a gene; V was cut back by 3 bases and J by 7 bases. Germline V gene data show CDR1 as DFQATT and CDR2 as SNEGSKA (reference sequence). This CDR3 spans 14 amino acids.

This chain links TRBV6-2 or TRBV6-3 with TRBJ2-4, with 7 bases identical to TRBD1. CDR1 and CDR2 (germline): MNHEY, SVGEGT. Losses at the gene ends were 6 bases for V and 0 bases for J; bases not matched to a gene: 11. The CDR3 spans 17 residues. The CDR3 reads CASRPNGQAGAKNIQYF. In nucleotides, the CDR3 is TGTGCCAGCAGGCCAAACGGACAGGCCGGAGCCAAAAACATTCAGTACTTC.

This clonotype showed up just a few times. The chain links TRBV7-2 to TRBJ1-2, with 7 bases fitting TRBD1. Germline V gives CDR1 SGHTA, CDR2 FQGNSA. This CDR3 comprises 15 residues. Germline trimming cut 1 base from V and 8 bases from J; bases unmatched to any gene: 10. The CDR3 sequence: CASSLEVARGPGYTF. DNA for the CDR3: TGTGCCAGCAGCTTAGAGGTGGCGAGGGGGCCCGGCTACACCTTC.

At least ten counts were recorded for this clonotype. In nucleotides, the CDR3 is TGTGCCAGCAGCGCGTGGATTAACACTGAAGCTTTCTTT. Translating gives CASSAWINTEAFF. The rearrangement uses TRBV7-9 and TRBJ1-1; no clear D gene. Germline-derived CDR1 and CDR2 are SEHNR and FQNEAQ (reference sequence). Trimming cost V 5 bases and J 2 bases, with 9 bases left between them. This CDR3 has 13 amino acids.

J is TRBJ2-2 and V is TRBV7-9, with D tentatively TRBD1 (5 bases). The CDR3 has 16 amino acids. Germline CDR1 and CDR2: SEHNR and FQNEAQ (reference sequence). V lost 5 bases and J lost 4, with 17 bases in between. As DNA, the CDR3 is TGTGCCAGCAGCGGGGCTGGTGGGATCCGCACCGGGGAGCTGTTTTTT. It yields the protein CASSGAGGIRTGELFF.

The rearrangement uses TRBV7-9 and TRBJ2-3, with 8 bases identical to TRBD2. The V gene end was trimmed by 2 bases and the J gene end by 3 bases; junction bases not matched to a gene: 7. The CDR3 loop spans 16 amino acids. CDR1 is SEHNR, CDR2 FQNEAQ, per germline (reference sequence). The CDR3 is CASSLNLAGGTDTQYF. CDR3 coding DNA: TGTGCCAGCAGCTTAAATCTGGCGGGGGGTACAGATACGCAGTATTTT.

The chain carries TRBV12-3 or TRBV12-4 and TRBJ2-7; 11 positions agree with TRBD2. With 5 bases clipped from V and 1 base from J, the junction kept 1 base outside the gene matches. The CDR3 runs to 14 residues. The CDR3 spells CASSGTSGSYEQYV. The CDR3 nucleotides are TGTGCCAGCAGTGGGACTAGCGGATCCTACGAGCAGTACGTC.

The chain links TRBV19 to TRBJ2-2; D is possibly TRBD2 (6 bases). Per germline, CDR1 LNHDA and CDR2 SQIVND (reference sequence). V gave up 2 bases and J gave up 7 bases, with 8 bases separating them. This CDR3 spans 13 amino acids. CDR3 in DNA: TGTGCCAGTAGTATAACGGGAGTCGGGGAGCTGTTTTTT. Translating gives CASSITGVGELFF.

This clonotype was observed a few times. This sequence joins TRBV11-2 and TRBJ2-7; 8 positions match TRBD1. Germline CDR1 reads SGHAT; CDR2 reads FQNNGV. The CDR3 consists of 16 residues. V trimming: 5 bases; J trimming: 7 bases; junction bases outside the gene matches: 16. CDR3 nucleotide sequence: TGTGCCAGCAGCCCGGGACAGGCGAATAGGGATCGGGAGCAGTACGTC. This codes for CASSPGQANRDREQYV.

In its sample, this clonotype was seen a few times. This chain connects TRBV7-2 to TRBJ1-2; 8 nucleotides line up with TRBD1. This CDR3 has 13 amino acids. Germline V lookup: CDR1 SGHTA, CDR2 FQGNSA. The junction had 3 bases not matched to a gene; V was cut back by 3 bases and J by 6 bases. CDR3 sequence: CASSFRQGNGYTF. The CDR3, as DNA: TGTGCCAGCAGCTTTCGACAGGGGAATGGCTACACCTTC.

Many counts were recorded for this clonotype. The rearrangement uses TRBV7-2 and TRBJ1-6; TRBD1 matches 7 bases. Per the germline V gene, CDR1 is SGHTA and CDR2 is FQGNSA. The CDR3 extends over 15 amino acids. V was clipped by 5 bases and J by 7 bases; unmatched bases: 8. In DNA form, the CDR3 reads TGTGCCAGCAGCGCCCGACAGGGAAACAATTCACCCCTCCACTTT. It encodes CASSARQGNNSPLHF.

CDR3 region: CASSYLPGRADTQYF. CDR3 bases: TGTGCCAGCAGTTACCTACCAGGGAGGGCAGATACGCAGTATTTT. The chain is built from TRBV6-5 and TRBJ2-3, with TRBD2 matching 7 bases. V lost 2 bases to trimming and J lost 4 bases; unmatched junction nucleotides: 6. This CDR3 region has 15 residues. Germline V gene data show CDR1 as MNHEY and CDR2 as SVGAGI.

The sample holds one count of this clonotype. V and J are TRBV27 and TRBJ1-3; D not certain. The germline V gene has CDR1 MNHEY and CDR2 SMNVEV (reference sequence). The CDR3 is 12 amino acids. V shed 8 bases and J shed 2 bases, with 7 bases lying between them. CDR3 DNA sequence: TGTGCCAGCCCCACAACTGGAAACACCATATATTTT. As protein: CASPTTGNTIYF.

This clonotype was observed a few times. This chain uses TRBV18 with TRBJ2-1; tentatively, D is TRBD1 or TRBD2 (5 bases each). In germline, CDR1 is KGHSH, CDR2 LQKENI. The CDR3 is made up of 16 amino acids. The V gene lost 2 bases and the J gene lost 7 bases, with 18 bases spanning the gap. CDR3 in DNA: TGTGCCAGCTCACCATCGGGACCAGGGATGTTAAATGAGCAGTTCTTC. Protein product: CASSPSGPGMLNEQFF.

V gene TRBV2 combines with J gene TRBJ1-2; possibly TRBD1 for D (6 bases). The CDR3 runs 13 residues. V lost 5 bases and J lost 4, with 11 bases in between. Looked up from germline, CDR1 is SNHLY and CDR2 is FYNNEI. The chain's CDR3 is CASSPSGVYGYTF. In DNA form, the CDR3 reads TGTGCCAGCAGTCCCTCAGGGGTCTATGGCTACACCTTC.

This clonotype was observed at least ten times. This chain links TRBV28 with TRBJ1-5; D gene unclear. Germline V gene data show CDR1 as MDHEN and CDR2 as SYDVKM. V was cut by 7 bases and J by 0 bases, with 13 bases left in between. This CDR3 is built from 15 residues. CDR3 in amino acids: CASKDRADSNQPQHF. CDR3 nucleotides: TGTGCCAGCAAAGACCGGGCGGATAGCAATCAGCCCCAGCATTTT.

As concerns this clonotype: This sequence may be a read error, since a much larger clone differs from it by one base. The gene calls are TRBV7-2 and TRBJ2-3; TRBD2 matches at 13 bases. Germline CDR1 SGHTA, CDR2 FQGNSA. This CDR3 has 16 residues. CDR3 DNA sequence: TGTGCCAGCAGCCCTCGGACTAGCGGGAGCGTTGATACGCAGAATTTT. Translated: CASSPRTSGSVDTQNF.

The CDR3 region is CASSQVPGLYEQYV. The CDR3 DNA follows: TGCGCCAGCAGCCAAGTTCCAGGACTTTACGAGCAGTACGTC. The chain is built from TRBV4-3 and TRBJ2-7; TRBD2 might be the D (5 bases). Germline V gene lookup returns CDR1 LGHNA and CDR2 YSLEER. V was pared by 1 base and J by 4 bases, with 11 bases between. The CDR3 is made up of 14 amino acids.

In this sample, this clonotype turned up a few times. V and J are TRBV6-2 or TRBV6-3 and TRBJ1-5; D is uncertain. V was cut by 4 bases and J by 4 bases, with 5 bases left in between. The CDR3 runs 12 residues. Germline CDR1 reads MNHEY; CDR2 reads SVGEGT. CDR3 sequence reads: CASSLMNQPQHF. The CDR3 region has the DNA TGTGCCAGCAGTTTAATGAATCAGCCCCAGCATTTT.

The CDR3 bases are TGTGCCAGTGCCTTTCTAGCCGCGAGCTCCTACAATGAGCAGTTCTTC. The encoded protein is CASAFLAASSYNEQFF. The chain carries TRBV19 and TRBJ2-1; tentative D call: TRBD2 (5 bases). There are 16 residues in the CDR3. Germline CDR1 and CDR2: LNHDA and SQIVND (reference sequence). The V gene lost 8 bases and the J gene lost 0 bases, with 17 bases spanning the gap.

The chain uses TRBV12-3 or TRBV12-4 and TRBJ2-1; weak D call: TRBD2 (5 bases). V lost 4 bases to trimming and J lost 5 bases, with 9 bases between them. The CDR3 runs to 13 residues. Here the CDR3 reads CASSSTMNNEQFF. CDR3 DNA: TGTGCCAGCAGTTCGACTATGAACAATGAGCAGTTCTTC.